Below are 3 T cell receptor beta chains sequenced from a single sample in a study of cytomegalovirus exposure and HLA in healthy donors. This PCR relied on a set of 60 Vbeta primers and 13 Jbeta primers. Some clones are missing from TCRdb's copy, which holds only in-frame ones; the method was immunoSEQ multiplex PCR. The sample has approximately 110,000 clones; around 80% are singletons. The material sequenced was PBMCs. These TCRs come from a man aged 25-40 years in good health and CMV-seronegative.

The CDR3 spells CASSRGQGLEETQYF. CDR3 nucleotides: TGTGCCAGCTCCCGCGGACAGGGCTTAGAGGAGACCCAGTACTTC. This sequence joins TRBV18 and TRBJ2-5; 8 positions match TRBD1. CDR3 length: 15 amino acids. Trimming took 6 bases from V and 5 from J; bases not matched to a gene: 11. The V gene's germline CDR1 is KGHSH and CDR2 LQKENI.

This chain connects TRBV4-1 to TRBJ2-3; the match to TRBD2 covers 8 bases. After removal of 1 base from V and 3 bases from J, the junction contained 6 bases not matched to a gene. The CDR3 is 16 residues long. Germline CDR1 reads MGHRA; CDR2 reads YSYEKL. The CDR3 reads CASSQASGWGTDTQYF. CDR3 nucleotide sequence: TGCGCCAGCAGCCAAGCTAGCGGGTGGGGTACAGATACGCAGTATTTT.

As to this clone: The same CDR3 is also encoded by other DNA sequences in this sample. The chain combines TRBV7-9 with TRBJ1-2; 8 bases line up with TRBD1. The CDR3 has 13 residues. Trimming removed 5 bases from V and 2 bases from J; junction bases left unmatched: 1. CDR1 SEHNR and CDR2 FQNEAQ come from the germline V gene (reference sequence). CDR3 amino acids: CASSGTGNYGYTF. The CDR3 DNA is TGTGCCAGCAGCGGGACAGGAAACTATGGCTACACCTTC.